One and the same sample provided the 5 T cell receptor beta chains below, sequenced in a study. Tregs were sorted as CD4+CD25+CD127-/low cells. In TCRdb, the 5' RACE reads were re-called with MiXCR into one record per CDR3 protein. The table records 40,000 to 55,000 distinct CDR3 sequences, roughly a fifth of them present only once. Specimen: Tregs sorted from a lymph node. These receptors were taken from a female donor with breast cancer.

Turning to this clonotype: The junction and the germline gene differ at one end; a read error may be behind it. The rearrangement uses TRBV2 and TRBJ2-4; a possible D gene is TRBD1 (5 bases). Germline assignment: CDR1 SNHLY and CDR2 FYNNEI. CDR3 length: 13 residues. The chain's CDR3 is CASSAARAPELDF. For the CDR3, the DNA is TGTGCCAGCAGTGCGGCCAGGGCCCCTGAATTGGACTTC.

The table lists this clonotype with many counts. CDR3 protein: CASSVDDNYNEQFF. For the CDR3, the DNA is TGTGCCAGCAGCGTAGACGACAACTACAATGAGCAGTTCTTC. This rearrangement joins TRBV9 to TRBJ2-1; no definite D call. V gave up 0 bases and J gave up 3 bases, with 7 bases separating them. Germline-derived CDR1 and CDR2 are SGDLS and YYNGEE. The CDR3 consists of 14 residues.

The J gene is TRBJ2-6, the V gene TRBV12-3 or TRBV12-4; D not resolved. This CDR3 comprises 12 residues. Trimming cost V 8 bases and J 0 bases, with 2 bases left between them. For the CDR3, the DNA is TGTGCCAGCTACTCTGGGGCCAACGTCCTGACTTTC. It yields the protein CASYSGANVLTF.

This clonotype has ten or more counts. The chain uses TRBV2 and TRBJ1-2; no definite D call. CDR1 SNHLY and CDR2 FYNNEI come from the germline V gene. V was pared by 6 bases and J by 1 base, with 9 bases between. The CDR3 consists of 13 residues. CDR3 nucleotide sequence: TGTGCCAGCAGCGTCGACAATAACTATGGCTACACCTTC. Residues: CASSVDNNYGYTF.

The genes are TRBV20-1 and TRBJ2-7; TRBD2 might be the D (5 bases). V dropped 0 bases and J dropped 0 bases, with 12 bases sitting between them. This CDR3 is 15 amino acids long. CDR1 DFQATT and CDR2 SNEGSKA come from the germline V gene (reference sequence). CDR3 amino acids: CSARENDYPSYEQYF. The DNA for the CDR3 is TGCAGTGCTAGAGAGAACGACTACCCCTCCTACGAGCAGTACTTC.